The 30 T cell receptor beta chains below were found in one sample sequenced in a study of CDR3 diversity in severe acne. MiXCR, applied by TCRdb to the PCR reads, yields one record per CDR3 protein. This sample yields 85,000 to 120,000 distinct CDR3 sequences, of which roughly half are seen a single time; approximately 13% belongs to the top ten. Sequences were obtained from blood. Receptors originate from a male donor with acne.

In regard to this clonotype: At one end, the junction sequence differs from germline, possibly due to a read error. This chain links TRBV28 with TRBJ1-2; no definite D call. Germline V gene lookup returns CDR1 MDHEN and CDR2 SYDVKM. This CDR3 contains 12 residues. CDR3 loop: CASSPSTYGYTF. CDR3 sequence (DNA): TGTGCTAGCAGTCCATCTACCTATGGCTACACCTTC.

The CDR3 loop is CASSGLAGEGRETQYF. The CDR3 region has the DNA TGTGCCAGCAGTGGACTAGCGGGAGAGGGCCGGGAGACCCAGTACTTC. The V gene is TRBV12-3 or TRBV12-4, the J gene TRBJ2-5, with TRBD2 matching over 13 bases. CDR3 size: 16 residues. V gave up 5 bases and J gave up 5 bases; unmatched junction bases: 8.

V is TRBV24-1 and J is TRBJ1-3; D not certain. CDR1 KGHDR and CDR2 SFDVKD come from the germline V gene. V shed 7 bases and J shed 2 bases, with 5 bases lying between them. CDR3 length equals 12 residues. The CDR3 protein is CATRGPGNTIYF. For the CDR3, the DNA is TGTGCCACCAGGGGCCCTGGAAACACCATATATTTT.

This clonotype was recorded a few times. The chain links TRBV28 to TRBJ1-4; weak D call: TRBD1 (6 bases). The CDR3 has 14 amino acids. Germline V gene data show CDR1 as MDHEN and CDR2 as SYDVKM. The V and J ends lost 5 bases and 5 bases respectively, with 12 bases between them. The CDR3 nucleotides are TGTGCCAGCAGTCGAGAAGGGACAAATGAAAAACTGTTTTTT. Translated, it gives CASSREGTNEKLFF.

This chain connects TRBV12-3 or TRBV12-4 to TRBJ1-6, with 7 bases lining up with TRBD1. The CDR3 length is 18 residues. The DNA of the CDR3 is TGTGCTAGTGGTTTTATAATGGCAGGGGGACGCTATAATTCACCCCTCCACTTT. Protein sequence: CASGFIMAGGRYNSPLHF.

The V gene is TRBV6-5, the J gene TRBJ2-7, with D perhaps matching TRBD1 (5 bases). The germline V and J ends were trimmed by 7 bases and 2 bases, with 15 bases remaining between them. The CDR3 extends over 14 amino acids. The germline V gene encodes CDR1 MNHEY and CDR2 SVGAGI. The CDR3 DNA is TGTGCCAGCACCCCGCCAGGGCAGACCTACGAGCAGTACTTC. This sequence encodes CASTPPGQTYEQYF.

The J gene is TRBJ1-6, the V gene TRBV24-1; the D is unclear. Between the trimmed V and J ends, which lost 4 bases and 4 bases, there was a span of 7 bases. CDR3 size: 14 residues. Germline CDR1 and CDR2: KGHDR and SFDVKD. Here the CDR3 DNA reads TGTGCCACCAGTGAGGACTCGTATAATTCACCCCTCCACTTT. This encodes CATSEDSYNSPLHF.

A single count supports this clonotype. One end of the junction is discordant with germline, which a read error may explain. This sequence joins TRBV11-2 and TRBJ2-7; a possible D gene is TRBD2 (5 bases). CDR1 is SGHAT, CDR2 FQNNGV, per germline. This CDR3 is 14 amino acids long. The CDR3: CVSSQGLSSYERYF. DNA for the CDR3: TGTGTCAGCAGCCAAGGACTCAGCTCCTACGAGCGGTACTTC. Drawing the rest from reference TRBV11-2 and TRBJ2-7, the complete variable domain is EAGVAQSPRYKIIEKRQSVAFWCNPISGHATLYWYQQILGQGPKLLIQFQNNGVVDDSQLPKDRFSAERLKGVDSTLKIQPAKLEDSAVYLCVSSQGLSSYERYFGPGTRLTVT.

This clonotype occurred a few times. The chain couples TRBV6-6 to TRBJ1-4; 7 nucleotides agree with TRBD1. The CDR3 has 15 amino acids. V was pared by 3 bases and J by 5 bases, with 6 bases of the junction left unmatched. The V gene's germline CDR1 is MNHNY and CDR2 SVGAGI (reference sequence). Written as DNA, the CDR3 is TGTGCCAGCAGTTATCGACAGGGAGGCAATGAAAAACTGTTTTTT. Residues: CASSYRQGGNEKLFF.

This chain links TRBV6-6 with TRBJ1-6; 8 bases are shared with TRBD1. CDR1 is MNHNY and CDR2 is SVGAGI in the germline V gene (reference sequence). With 2 bases clipped from V and 6 bases from J, the junction kept 9 bases outside the gene matches. This CDR3 has 17 residues. The CDR3 sequence: CASSYNLPGQVNSPLHF. The DNA for the CDR3 is TGTGCCAGCAGTTACAACCTCCCGGGACAGGTTAATTCACCCCTCCACTTT.

Concerning this clonotype itself: This may arise from a read error, as a much more abundant clone is one base away. The chain carries TRBV6-5 and TRBJ1-1; 8 bases align to TRBD1. Germline V CDR1 and CDR2: MNHEY, SVGAGI. The CDR3 sequence is 13 residues long. This chain's CDR3 is CASSWDRNTEALF. As DNA, the CDR3 is TGTGCCAGCAGTTGGGACAGGAACACTGAAGCTCTCTTT.

J is TRBJ2-5 and V is TRBV3-1; 10 bases are shared with TRBD2. The CDR3 length is 16 residues. Looked up from germline, CDR1 is LGHDT and CDR2 is YNNKEL (reference sequence). Trimming cost V 3 bases and J 2 bases; bases outside gene matches: 6. The chain's CDR3 is CASSHPGTSVQETQYF. Written as DNA, the CDR3 is TGTGCCAGCAGCCACCCCGGGACTAGCGTTCAAGAGACCCAGTACTTC.

The chain joins TRBV11-1 to TRBJ1-1; maybe TRBD1 (5 bases). Trimming shortened V by 9 bases and J by 2 bases, and 28 bases separated the two germline ends. The CDR3 consists of 18 residues. The V gene's germline CDR1 is SGHAT and CDR2 FQDESV (reference sequence). The CDR3 loop reads CASSIGLIARQSNTEAFF. CDR3 nucleotide sequence: TGTGCCAGTAGTATCGGATTGATCGCGAGACAGTCAAACACTGAAGCTTTCTTT.

The rearrangement links TRBV25-1 to TRBJ2-5; weak D call: TRBD2 (5 bases). The CDR3 sequence is 13 residues long. Germline-derived CDR1 and CDR2 are MGHDK and SYGVNS. V lost 3 bases to trimming and J lost 5 bases, with 10 bases between them. The CDR3 sequence is CASSDPGMETQYF. In nucleotides, the CDR3 is TGTGCCAGCAGTGATCCGGGAATGGAGACCCAGTACTTC.

This clonotype has a count of ten or more. The chain recombines TRBV29-1 with TRBJ2-2; TRBD1 or TRBD2 may be the D gene (6 bases each). CDR1 is SQVTM and CDR2 is ANQGSEA in the germline V gene. CDR3 length equals 15 residues. V was pared by 7 bases and J by 3 bases, with 18 bases between. The CDR3 sequence: CSAQKGGPDTGELFF. Written as DNA, the CDR3 is TGCAGCGCTCAGAAAGGGGGGCCGGACACCGGGGAGCTGTTTTTT.

This clonotype was recorded a few times. Here the CDR3 DNA reads TGTGCCAGCACCACTAGCGGGAGAATATACGAGCAGTACTTC. It specifies CASTTSGRIYEQYF. The gene calls are TRBV6-2 or TRBV6-3 and TRBJ2-7; 11 positions agree with TRBD2. CDR1 and CDR2 from the germline V gene are MNHEY and SVGEGT. The CDR3 covers 14 residues. Trimming took 7 bases from V and 4 from J; bases not matched to a gene: 6.

The V gene is TRBV29-1, the J gene TRBJ1-2; D gene ambiguous. CDR3 size: 12 residues. Looked up from germline, CDR1 is SQVTM and CDR2 is ANQGSEA. V lost 6 bases to trimming and J lost 2 bases, with 10 bases between them. CDR3 DNA: TGCAGCGTCGGTGACGGAAACTATGGCTACACCTTC. It specifies CSVGDGNYGYTF.

The chain has TRBV3-1 and TRBJ2-3; D remains ambiguous. The CDR3 is 13 amino acids. Trimming shortened V by 4 bases and J by 5 bases, and 10 bases separated the two germline ends. Germline loops: CDR1 LGHDT, CDR2 YNNKEL (reference sequence). This CDR3 is CASSPPVRDTQYF. In DNA, the CDR3 is TGTGCCAGCAGCCCTCCAGTCAGAGATACGCAGTATTTT.

The V gene is TRBV10-3, the J gene TRBJ1-1, with D possibly TRBD1 on 6 matching bases. This CDR3 has 12 amino acids. Germline lookup yields CDR1 ENHRY and CDR2 SYGVKD. V was clipped by 0 bases and J by 7 bases, with 6 bases between them. The CDR3 nucleotides read TGTGCCATCAGTGAGTCGGACAGTGAAGCTTTCTTT. This gives the protein CAISESDSEAFF.

For this clonotype: One junction end disagrees with the germline gene, perhaps due to a read error. The rearrangement joins TRBV27 to TRBJ2-2; TRBD1 is a possible D gene (6 bases). There are 14 residues in the CDR3. Germline CDR1 is MNHEY and CDR2 is SMNVEV (reference sequence). In nucleotides, the CDR3 is TGTGCCAGCAGTCCGTCGAGGGGGACCGGGGAGCTGTCTTTT. Residues: CASSPSRGTGELSF.

This chain uses TRBV7-9 with TRBJ2-1, with 12 nucleotides matching TRBD2. The CDR3 sequence is 17 residues long. With V trimmed by 1 base and J by 8 bases, 9 bases remained unmatched. Per the germline V gene, CDR1 is SEHNR and CDR2 is FQNEAQ (reference sequence). The CDR3 region is CASSLGASGRASYEQFF. The CDR3 DNA reads as TGTGCCAGCAGCTTAGGCGCTAGCGGGAGGGCCTCGTATGAGCAGTTCTTC. Full variable domain (rest looked up from reference TRBV7-9 and TRBJ2-1): DTGVSQNPRHKITKRGQNVTFRCDPISEHNRLYWYRQTLGQGPEFLTYFQNEAQLEKSRLLSDRFSAERPKGSFSTLEIQRTEQGDSAMYLCASSLGASGRASYEQFFGPGTRLTVL.

Ten or more counts support this clonotype. This sequence joins TRBV12-3 or TRBV12-4 and TRBJ1-4; 8 bases are shared with TRBD1. V lost 5 bases and J lost 5; bases outside the gene matches: 7. CDR3 length equals 15 residues. The CDR3 loop reads CASSTEQGGNEKLFF. The CDR3 region has the DNA TGTGCCAGCAGTACAGAACAGGGGGGCAATGAAAAACTGTTTTTT.

Regarding this clonotype: Sequence at one end of the junction differs from germline and may be a read error. The genes are TRBV10-3 and TRBJ1-5; D remains ambiguous. Germline lookup yields CDR1 ENHRY and CDR2 SYGVKD. The CDR3 extends over 12 amino acids. CDR3 loop: CASSSSGQPQHF. The DNA of the CDR3 is TGTGCCAGCAGTTCGTCCGGGCAGCCCCAGCATTTT.

This clonotype was detected many times. J is TRBJ1-3 and V is TRBV5-5, with D uncertain. Germline V gives CDR1 SGHKS, CDR2 YYEKEE (reference sequence). V was shortened by 7 bases and J by 1 base, with 6 bases between the two germline ends. The CDR3 totals 12 residues. CDR3 sequence (DNA): TGTGCCAGCTGGGAGTCTGGAAACACCATATATTTT. Translated, it gives CASWESGNTIYF.

This clonotype was counted many times. The chain couples TRBV19 to TRBJ1-4; D call uncertain. Germline V gene lookup returns CDR1 LNHDA and CDR2 SQIVND (reference sequence). The germline V and J ends were trimmed by 4 bases and 0 bases, with 6 bases remaining between them. The CDR3 has 14 amino acids. CDR3 region: CASSNGPTNEKLFF. For the CDR3, the DNA is TGTGCCAGTAGTAATGGCCCAACTAATGAAAAACTGTTTTTT. Together with reference TRBV19 and TRBJ1-4, the CDR3 gives the full variable domain: DGGITQSPKYLFRKEGQNVTLSCEQNLNHDAMYWYRQDPGQGLRLIYYSQIVNDFQKGDIAEGYSVSREKKESFPLTVTSAQKNPTAFYLCASSNGPTNEKLFFGSGTQLSVL.

Remarks on this clonotype: A much larger clone sits a single nucleotide away, making a read error possible. The rearrangement joins TRBV4-1 to TRBJ2-7, with D possibly being TRBD2 (6 bases). The CDR3 is made up of 15 amino acids. Germline V gene sequence: CDR1 MGHRA, CDR2 YSYEKL. This chain's CDR3 is CASSQEGRSSYGQYF. CDR3 nucleotide sequence: TGCGCCAGCAGCCAAGAAGGGAGGAGTTCCTACGGGCAGTACTTC.

A word on this clonotype: The junction departs from the called germline gene at one end, perhaps through a read error. This chain uses TRBV7-3 with TRBJ2-1; D possibly matches TRBD1 or TRBD2 (5 bases each). This CDR3 comprises 15 residues. Germline V gene data show CDR1 as SGHTA and CDR2 as FQGTGA. The CDR3 region has the DNA TGTGCCAACAGCTTAACGAGGGGAACAAAACGCAAGCAGTTCTTC. Translating gives CANSLTRGTKRKQFF.

This clonotype came up many times. The chain uses TRBV6-2 or TRBV6-3 and TRBJ1-1, with D unclear. The V gene lost 7 bases and the J gene lost 4 bases, with 13 bases spanning the gap. From germline, CDR1 is MNHEY and CDR2 SVGEGT. This CDR3 is 13 amino acids long. In DNA form, the CDR3 reads TGTGCCAGCACGATAGGGATGAGCACTGAAGCTTTCTTT. Encoded protein: CASTIGMSTEAFF.

This clonotype has ten or more counts. The rearrangement uses TRBV7-2 and TRBJ2-3; the match to TRBD2 covers 13 bases. The CDR3 has 16 amino acids. CDR1 is SGHTA, CDR2 FQGNSA, per germline. With V trimmed by 5 bases and J by 2 bases, 4 bases remained unmatched. CDR3 residues: CASSMGLAGLTDTQYF. CDR3 bases: TGTGCCAGCAGCATGGGACTAGCGGGGCTCACAGATACGCAGTATTTT.

This rearrangement joins TRBV7-2 to TRBJ2-5; no reliable D call. V was pared by 4 bases and J by 7 bases, with 10 bases between. The V gene's germline CDR1 is SGHTA and CDR2 FQGNSA. The CDR3 has 12 amino acids. The CDR3 nucleotides read TGTGCCAGCAGCTCCGATTCCGGGACCCAGTACTTC. Translation: CASSSDSGTQYF. Variable domain in full (rest from reference TRBV7-2 and TRBJ2-5): GAGVSQSPSNKVTEKGKDVELRCDPISGHTALYWYRQSLGQGLEFLIYFQGNSAPDKSGLPSDRFSAERTGGSVSTLTIQRTQQEDSAVYLCASSSDSGTQYFGPGTRLLVL.